Following are 7 T cell receptor beta chains from one sample sequenced in a study of T-cell memory formation after mild COVID-19. One entry per CDR3 protein, called by TCRdb with MiXCR from the 5' RACE reads. The sample includes 400,000 to 500,000 distinct CDR3 sequences, 20% to 25% of them seen just once. Sequencing was carried out using PBMCs or a T cell subset sorted from them (not recorded which). The receptors come from an adult woman who had mild COVID-19 (a few samples of this study predate the infection). Cell type and time point are not known.

The CDR3 is CASSTGTSLGYTF. The DNA of the CDR3 is TGTGCCAGCAGCACCGGGACATCTCTTGGCTACACCTTC. V and J are TRBV7-9 and TRBJ1-2; D possibly corresponds to TRBD1 (6 bases). The CDR3 is made up of 13 amino acids. V was pared by 5 bases and J by 7 bases, with 14 bases between. Germline V gene lookup returns CDR1 SEHNR and CDR2 FQNEAQ (reference sequence). Full variable domain (rest looked up from reference TRBV7-9 and TRBJ1-2): DTGVSQNPRHKITKRGQNVTFRCDPISEHNRLYWYRQTLGQGPEFLTYFQNEAQLEKSRLLSDRFSAERPKGSFSTLEIQRTEQGDSAMYLCASSTGTSLGYTFGSGTRLTVV.

The chain recombines TRBV9 with TRBJ2-1, with 10 bases lining up with TRBD2. The germline V gene has CDR1 SGDLS and CDR2 YYNGEE. The CDR3 totals 20 residues. V lost 4 bases and J lost 8; bases outside the gene matches: 24. CDR3 sequence: CASSLRDSGGHSGGVDEQFF. CDR3 sequence (DNA): TGTGCCAGCAGCCTCCGCGATAGCGGGGGGCACAGCGGAGGTGTGGATGAGCAGTTCTTC.

This clonotype turned up a few times. V and J are TRBV6-2 or TRBV6-3 and TRBJ2-5, with TRBD2 as a possible D gene (6 bases). The CDR3 extends over 15 amino acids. Between the trimmed V and J ends, which lost 2 bases and 2 bases, there was a span of 12 bases. The germline V gene encodes CDR1 MNHEY and CDR2 SVGEGT. CDR3 DNA sequence: TGTGCCAGCAGTTACGGCGGGACCCGACAAGAGACCCAGTACTTC. It specifies CASSYGGTRQETQYF.

The chain couples TRBV15 to TRBJ1-2; tentative D call: TRBD1 (5 bases). The V gene lost 0 bases and the J gene lost 4 bases, with 15 bases spanning the gap. CDR1 is LNHNV and CDR2 is YYDKDF in the germline V gene (reference sequence). The CDR3 has 16 amino acids. This CDR3 is CATSRDEWGGGYGYTF. The CDR3 nucleotides read TGTGCCACCAGCAGAGATGAATGGGGCGGGGGCTATGGCTACACCTTC.

This clonotype has only a few counts. This chain uses TRBV4-2 with TRBJ2-7, with TRBD1 identical over 10 bases. The germline CDR1 and CDR2 sequences are LGHNA and YNFKEQ. The CDR3 contains 16 residues. Germline trimming cut 3 bases from V and 3 bases from J; bases unmatched to any gene: 8. The CDR3 loop reads CASSQPPGQGNYEQYF. In DNA, the CDR3 is TGTGCCAGCAGCCAGCCCCCGGGACAGGGGAACTACGAGCAGTACTTC.

The V gene is TRBV12-3 or TRBV12-4, the J gene TRBJ1-2; D is possibly TRBD1 (5 bases). V was trimmed by 4 bases and J by 4 bases, leaving 13 bases between them. The CDR3 is 14 residues long. In DNA form, the CDR3 reads TGTGCCAGCAGTTCAACCGGGACTCTCTATGGCTACACCTTC. Its protein product is CASSSTGTLYGYTF.

The chain links TRBV7-9 to TRBJ2-7, with D uncertain. This CDR3 spans 13 amino acids. Germline CDR1 SEHNR, CDR2 FQNEAQ (reference sequence). The ends were cut back, 6 bases at V and 2 bases at J, with 11 bases in the middle. CDR3 loop: CASRHLSTYEQYF. In DNA, the CDR3 is TGTGCCAGCAGACACCTTTCGACCTACGAGCAGTACTTC. The complete variable domain, with remaining parts taken from reference TRBV7-9 and TRBJ2-7, reads DTGVSQNPRHKITKRGQNVTFRCDPISEHNRLYWYRQTLGQGPEFLTYFQNEAQLEKSRLLSDRFSAERPKGSFSTLEIQRTEQGDSAMYLCASRHLSTYEQYFGPGTRLTVT.